What follows are 17 T cell receptor beta chains derived from one specimen sequenced in a study of T-cell reconstitution after alpha-beta-depleted transplantation in children. As it was prepared, the TCRbeta library received unique molecular identifiers. TCRdb redid the calling of the PCR reads with MiXCR, one entry per CDR3 protein. The sample lists roughly 790,000 distinct CDR3 sequences; approximately 15% were seen once. The sample in question was PBMCs, mostly from graft donor cells, obtained 360 days after TCRalphabeta/CD19-depleted stem cell transplant. The receptors derive from a male patient aged 10 to 17 who had a stem cell transplant for acute lymphoblastic leukemia, so the T cells may come from the graft donor.

This clonotype appeared a few times. The chain carries TRBV29-1 and TRBJ2-1; 7 bases are a match to TRBD2. J lost 3 bases, V lost 2 bases, and 7 bases had no gene match. The CDR3 has 15 amino acids. Germline V gene lookup returns CDR1 SQVTM and CDR2 ANQGSEA. CDR3 protein: CSVEFAGRNYNEQFF. The DNA of the CDR3 is TGCAGCGTTGAATTCGCCGGGAGGAACTACAATGAGCAGTTCTTC.

This clonotype was recorded only once. The chain carries TRBV20-1 and TRBJ1-1, with a weak D call TRBD1 (5 bases). The ends were cut back, 0 bases at V and 0 bases at J, with 11 bases in the middle. The CDR3 is made up of 15 amino acids. CDR1 and CDR2 from the germline V gene are DFQATT and SNEGSKA (reference sequence). In DNA form, the CDR3 reads TGCAGTGCTAGAGATTACGGGGGTATGAACACTGAAGCTTTCTTT. Its translation is CSARDYGGMNTEAFF.

This clonotype occurred a few times. This chain connects TRBV7-3 to TRBJ2-1; 11 bases fit TRBD2. The V gene's germline CDR1 is SGHTA and CDR2 FQGTGA. The CDR3 has 14 residues. Trimming removed 3 bases from V and 10 bases from J; junction bases left unmatched: 5. CDR3 in DNA: TGTGCCAGCAGCTTCCACTTAGCGGGAGGGGAGCAGTTCTTC. The encoded protein is CASSFHLAGGEQFF.

To note about this clonotype: It may be a read error: a sequence one base away is much more abundant. The rearrangement links TRBV5-5 to TRBJ2-1; no reliable D call. The CDR3 has 15 residues. The V end lost 7 bases, the J end lost 0 bases, and 14 bases lay between the germline ends. Germline-derived CDR1 and CDR2 are SGHKS and YYEKEE (reference sequence). CDR3: CASGSRFSSYNEQFF. Written as DNA, the CDR3 is TGTGCCAGCGGCTCTCGGTTCAGCTCCTACAATGAGCAGTTCTTC.

The V gene is TRBV27, the J gene TRBJ1-2; D is perhaps TRBD1 (5 bases). Germline assignment: CDR1 MNHEY and CDR2 SMNVEV (reference sequence). The CDR3 runs 13 residues. Trimming pared 5 bases from V and 8 bases from J, leaving 15 bases between. This chain's CDR3 is CASSLWAQGGYTF. CDR3 bases: TGTGCCAGCAGTCTCTGGGCCCAGGGAGGCTACACCTTC.

This clonotype was counted a few times. The chain is built from TRBV20-1 and TRBJ2-3; TRBD2 matches at 9 bases. Per the germline V gene, CDR1 is DFQATT and CDR2 is SNEGSKA (reference sequence). This CDR3 has 15 amino acids. The J segment lost 2 bases and the V segment lost 4 bases, leaving 7 bases of the junction unmatched. For the CDR3, the DNA is TGCAGTGCTACGGGGCGACTAGCGGCCACAGATACGCAGTATTTT. This encodes CSATGRLAATDTQYF.

This clonotype was seen a few times. J is TRBJ2-1 and V is TRBV6-1; TRBD2 aligns across 11 bases. The CDR3 runs to 15 residues. CDR1 and CDR2 (germline): MNHNS, SASEGT. With 6 bases clipped from V and 6 bases from J, the junction kept 7 bases outside the gene matches. The CDR3, as DNA: TGTGCCAGCAGCGTCTCCGGGACTAGCGGCAATGAGCAGTTCTTC. Translated: CASSVSGTSGNEQFF.

The chain couples TRBV6-1 to TRBJ1-1; D is undetermined. The CDR3 is made up of 13 amino acids. CDR1 is MNHNS and CDR2 is SASEGT in the germline V gene. Trimming left V 5 bases short and J 4 bases short, with 11 bases between. The CDR3 DNA follows: TGTGCCAGCAGTCGCCAGGTATTCACTGAAGCTTTCTTT. It specifies CASSRQVFTEAFF.

The chain carries TRBV12-3 or TRBV12-4 and TRBJ2-1; D call uncertain. The V gene lost 1 base and the J gene lost 11 bases, with 9 bases spanning the gap. The CDR3 consists of 12 residues. Written as DNA, the CDR3 is TGTGCCAGCAGTTTAGTACGAATCCAGCAGTTCTTC. Translating gives CASSLVRIQQFF.

This rearrangement joins TRBV19 to TRBJ1-1, with 8 positions matching TRBD1. CDR1 and CDR2 from the germline V gene are LNHDA and SQIVND (reference sequence). CDR3 length: 14 amino acids. V lost 4 bases and J lost 7; bases outside the gene matches: 8. The CDR3 reads CASSTRQGLIEAFF. The CDR3 DNA sequence: TGTGCCAGTAGTACTCGACAGGGGTTGATTGAAGCTTTCTTT.

In this sample, this clonotype turned up once. The chain carries TRBV2 and TRBJ2-7; no clear D. Trimming left V 4 bases short and J 3 bases short, with 7 bases between. Germline assignment: CDR1 SNHLY and CDR2 FYNNEI. The CDR3 extends over 12 amino acids. The DNA for the CDR3 is TGTGCCAGCAGTGTGGCTAGCTACGAGCAGTACTTC. It codes for CASSVASYEQYF.

This clonotype was detected ten times or more. V is TRBV4-1 and J is TRBJ2-3, with D uncertain. Trimming pared 1 base from V and 9 bases from J, leaving 11 bases between. Germline V lookup: CDR1 MGHRA, CDR2 YSYEKL. CDR3 length equals 13 residues. The CDR3 spells CASSQVVERTQYF. The CDR3 DNA reads TGCGCCAGCAGCCAAGTGGTGGAAAGGACGCAGTATTTT.

The DNA of the CDR3 is TGTGCCAGCGTCTGGGGACTAGCGGAGGGGGGCATTCAGTACTTC. It translates to CASVWGLAEGGIQYF. The V and J genes are TRBV7-9 and TRBJ2-4; 11 nucleotides align to TRBD2. CDR1 and CDR2 from the germline V gene are SEHNR and FQNEAQ (reference sequence). V was clipped by 8 bases and J by 9 bases; unmatched bases: 12. This CDR3 is 15 amino acids long.

A few counts support this clonotype. The J gene is TRBJ2-1, the V gene TRBV5-1; the match to TRBD1 covers 8 bases. This CDR3 is built from 16 residues. J lost 2 bases, V lost 0 bases, and 4 bases had no gene match. Germline V gene lookup returns CDR1 SGHRS and CDR2 YFSETQ. CDR3 protein: CASSLAQGAAYNEQFF. In DNA form, the CDR3 reads TGCGCCAGCAGCTTGGCTCAGGGGGCAGCCTACAATGAGCAGTTCTTC.

The chain is built from TRBV19 and TRBJ2-7; D may match TRBD1 or TRBD2 (5 bases each). In germline, CDR1 is LNHDA, CDR2 SQIVND (reference sequence). Deletions cut 5 bases from V and 0 bases from J, with 14 bases between. This CDR3 spans 15 amino acids. The CDR3 loop is CASSPGRFSSYEQYF. The DNA for the CDR3 is TGTGCCAGTAGTCCGGGACGCTTCAGCTCCTACGAGCAGTACTTC.

This clonotype occurred many times. The chain uses TRBV5-1 and TRBJ2-5; D unresolved. CDR3 length: 12 amino acids. The V end lost 0 bases, the J end lost 5 bases, and 5 bases lay between the germline ends. Per germline, CDR1 SGHRS and CDR2 YFSETQ. CDR3 coding DNA: TGCGCCAGCAGCTTGGATCGGGAGACCCAGTACTTC. It translates to CASSLDRETQYF.

This clonotype occurred a few times. The V and J genes are TRBV9 and TRBJ2-2, with 8 bases matching TRBD2. The CDR3 contains 16 residues. CDR1 and CDR2 (germline): SGDLS, YYNGEE. Germline trimming cut 0 bases from V and 8 bases from J; bases unmatched to any gene: 9. DNA for the CDR3: TGTGCCAGCAGCGTAGTAGCAGCGGGAGCCTCGGGGGAGCTGTTTTTT. It codes for CASSVVAAGASGELFF.